Shown below are 25 T cell receptor beta chains from a single sample sequenced in a study of blood T cell repertoires in COVID-19. Assay used: immunoSEQ multiplex PCR; TCRdb lists only in-frame clones, some missing. The data contain about 91,000 clones, around 79% of them singletons. Material: peripheral blood. The receptors were sampled from a woman over 75 with acute or convalescent COVID-19.

This clone turned up a few times. The chain joins TRBV7-2 to TRBJ2-3; 9 positions match TRBD2. CDR1 and CDR2 from the germline V gene are SGHTA and FQGNSA. The CDR3 consists of 18 residues. Trimming at V came to 5 bases and at J to 3 bases, leaving 15 bases not matched to a gene. CDR3 region: CASSLTPRQRGETDTQYF. The CDR3 DNA sequence: TGTGCCAGCAGCCTAACGCCTCGGCAGCGGGGGGAGACAGATACGCAGTATTTT.

The J gene is TRBJ1-2, the V gene TRBV7-2; 9 nucleotides align to TRBD1. The V gene end was trimmed by 2 bases and the J gene end by 7 bases; junction bases not matched to a gene: 11. The CDR3 is 16 residues long. Germline V lookup: CDR1 SGHTA, CDR2 FQGNSA. CDR3 sequence: CASSLFGQGPTGGYTF. In nucleotides, the CDR3 is TGTGCCAGCAGCTTATTTGGACAGGGGCCCACTGGTGGCTACACCTTC.

This clone was counted at least ten times. This sequence joins TRBV7-9 and TRBJ2-3; TRBD2 aligns across 11 bases. The V segment lost 1 base and the J segment 0 bases; nucleotides outside the gene matches: 3. Per the germline V gene, CDR1 is SEHNR and CDR2 is FQNEAQ (reference sequence). The CDR3 runs to 17 residues. The CDR3 reads CASSLGASGGSTDTQYF. The CDR3 DNA is TGTGCCAGCAGCTTAGGGGCTAGCGGGGGGAGCACAGATACGCAGTATTTT.

The chain combines TRBV6-5 with TRBJ1-2; TRBD1 agrees at 9 bases. This CDR3 has 12 residues. V shed 6 bases, J shed 8 bases, and the junction held 4 bases outside the gene matches. The germline gives CDR1 MNHEY, CDR2 SVGAGI. The CDR3 nucleotides are TGTGCCAGCAGACAGGGGGCAGAAGGCTACACCTTC. This gives the protein CASRQGAEGYTF.

This clone appeared a single time. This chain uses TRBV7-9 with TRBJ1-3, with 7 positions matching TRBD1. J lost 6 bases, V lost 6 bases, and 2 bases had no gene match. CDR3 length: 12 residues. Looked up from germline, CDR1 is SEHNR and CDR2 is FQNEAQ (reference sequence). This CDR3 is CASRTGANTIYF. The CDR3 nucleotides are TGTGCCAGCAGAACAGGGGCAAACACCATATATTTT.

This clone was counted only a few times. Other DNA variants within this sample encode the same CDR3. The chain uses TRBV29-1 and TRBJ1-6; TRBD1 agrees at 12 bases. Germline CDR1 and CDR2: SQVTM and ANQGSEA. J was trimmed by 8 bases and V by 7 bases; bases with no gene match: 3. This CDR3 has 13 residues. In DNA form, the CDR3 reads TGCAGCGCCGGGACAGGGGGCGATTCACCCCTCCACTTT. Its protein is CSAGTGGDSPLHF. The variable domain in full, with the rest retrieved from reference TRBV29-1 and TRBJ1-6, is SAVISQKPSRDICQRGTSLTIQCQVDSQVTMMFWYRQQPGQSLTLIATANQGSEATYESGFVIDKFPISRPNLTFSTLTVSNMSPEDSSIYLCSAGTGGDSPLHFGNGTRLTVT.

This clone was counted a few times. The chain recombines TRBV6-6 with TRBJ1-4, with 12 bases aligning to TRBD1. The J segment lost 8 bases and the V segment lost 4 bases, leaving 5 bases of the junction unmatched. There are 15 residues in the CDR3. Germline V lookup: CDR1 MNHNY, CDR2 SVGAGI (reference sequence). CDR3 DNA: TGTGCCAGCAGTTTAAGGGACAGGGGGCGCGAAAAACTGTTTTTT. This sequence encodes CASSLRDRGREKLFF.

The V call is TRBV15, the J call TRBJ1-5; unclear D gene. V was trimmed by 0 bases and J by 6 bases, leaving 12 bases between them. CDR1 and CDR2 (germline): LNHNV, YYDKDF (reference sequence). This CDR3 region has 15 residues. CDR3 sequence: CATSRDGRGSQPQHF. CDR3 bases: TGTGCCACCAGCAGAGACGGTAGAGGGTCTCAGCCCCAGCATTTT.

The V gene is TRBV7-3, the J gene TRBJ1-2; TRBD1 matches 8 bases. The CDR3 consists of 13 residues. Unmatched junction bases numbered 2, after V lost 4 bases and J lost 4 bases. Germline assignment: CDR1 SGHTA and CDR2 FQGTGA. The CDR3 bases are TGTGCCAGCAGCTCCAGGGGGCTCTATGGCTACACCTTC. Translating it yields CASSSRGLYGYTF.

The gene calls are TRBV12-3 or TRBV12-4 and TRBJ2-7, with TRBD1 matching 9 bases. This CDR3 has 13 amino acids. V dropped 6 bases and J dropped 2; count of bases not matched to a gene: 2. CDR3 sequence (DNA): TGTGCCAGCAGCCGGACAGGGGCCTACGAGCAGTACTTC. Translating gives CASSRTGAYEQYF.

The chain joins TRBV6-5 to TRBJ1-1; 7 bases align to TRBD1. The ends lost 7 bases at V and 1 base at J; junction bases unmatched: 6. This CDR3 has 14 amino acids. Germline assignment: CDR1 MNHEY and CDR2 SVGAGI. CDR3 DNA: TGTGCCAGCACCAGACAGGGAAGGAACACTGAAGCTTTCTTT. It is translated as CASTRQGRNTEAFF.

This clone has just one count. The chain couples TRBV19 to TRBJ1-1; no clear D gene. The V end lost 3 bases, the J end lost 0 bases, and 11 bases lay between the germline ends. The CDR3 length is 15 residues. The germline V gene has CDR1 LNHDA and CDR2 SQIVND (reference sequence). The CDR3 loop is CASSISPGVNTEAFF. CDR3 nucleotides: TGTGCCAGTAGTATTTCTCCGGGTGTGAACACTGAAGCTTTCTTT.

The sample holds a few counts of this clone. The V and J genes are TRBV2 and TRBJ2-6; 10 bases line up with TRBD2. The length of the CDR3 is 16 residues. Germline CDR1 is SNHLY and CDR2 is FYNNEI. V shed 8 bases and J 0 bases; nucleotides not matched to a gene: 4. The CDR3 sequence: CASRTSGGSGANVLTF. The CDR3 nucleotides read TGTGCCAGCCGGACTAGCGGTGGCTCTGGGGCCAACGTCCTGACTTTC.

This rearrangement joins TRBV6-5 to TRBJ2-7; tentative D call: TRBD2 (5 bases). The V end was cut by 6 bases, the J end by 5 bases, with 17 bases between. The germline V gene encodes CDR1 MNHEY and CDR2 SVGAGI. This CDR3 comprises 14 residues. The CDR3, as DNA: TGTGCCAGCAGGCAGCTAAGAGGGCCTAACGAGCAGTACTTC. Residues: CASRQLRGPNEQYF.

As concerns this clone: One junction end disagrees with the germline gene, perhaps due to a read error. The chain is built from TRBV7-9 and TRBJ2-3; D unresolved. The CDR3 consists of 14 residues. Germline CDR1 and CDR2: SEHNR and FQNEAQ (reference sequence). As DNA, the CDR3 is TGTGCCAGCGGCTTATCCTCAGACACAGATACGCAGTATTTT. Its translation: CASGLSSDTDTQYF.

The gene calls are TRBV9 and TRBJ2-7; 7 nucleotides align to TRBD1. The V segment lost 0 bases and the J segment 3 bases; nucleotides outside the gene matches: 3. The germline CDR1 and CDR2 sequences are SGDLS and YYNGEE. The CDR3 is 14 residues long. CDR3 in DNA: TGTGCCAGCAGCGTAGGAGGGGGCCACTACGAGCAGTACTTC. Translated: CASSVGGGHYEQYF.

This clone has a handful of counts. V and J are TRBV11-2 and TRBJ2-7; possibly TRBD1 for D (5 bases). CDR3 length: 13 amino acids. Germline V gene sequence: CDR1 SGHAT, CDR2 FQNNGV. V dropped 1 base and J dropped 12 bases, with 16 bases sitting between them. The CDR3 bases are TGTGCCAGCAGCTTAGGACGGCTGGGGCAGCGGTACTTC. It translates to CASSLGRLGQRYF.

The V and J genes are TRBV29-1 and TRBJ2-5; 7 positions agree with TRBD2. Germline trimming cut 8 bases from V and 5 bases from J; bases unmatched to any gene: 11. This CDR3 region has 13 residues. Germline V gene data show CDR1 as SQVTM and CDR2 as ANQGSEA. CDR3 nucleotide sequence: TGCAGCACCAGGGAGGGACGGGAGGAGACCCAGTACTTC. It translates to CSTREGREETQYF.

CDR3 protein: CAWSAGGGNTIYF. The CDR3 DNA follows: TGTGCCTGGAGCGCGGGTGGTGGAAACACCATATATTTT. The rearrangement uses TRBV30 and TRBJ1-3, with D unclear. The germline V gene has CDR1 GTSNPN and CDR2 SVGIG (reference sequence). This CDR3 comprises 13 residues. V lost 3 bases and J 3 bases, leaving 9 bases between the germline ends.

The J gene is TRBJ2-7, the V gene TRBV7-2, with 8 bases fitting TRBD2. Trimming took 5 bases from V and 2 from J; bases not matched to a gene: 5. This CDR3 has 14 amino acids. Germline values: CDR1 SGHTA, CDR2 FQGNSA. The CDR3 nucleotides read TGTGCCAGCAGCCCACTAGCGGTGCCCTACGAGCAGTACTTC. Protein: CASSPLAVPYEQYF.

This chain connects TRBV24-1 to TRBJ2-5; 8 bases match TRBD1. The CDR3 contains 16 residues. The V gene's germline CDR1 is KGHDR and CDR2 SFDVKD. Unmatched junction bases numbered 11, after V lost 4 bases and J lost 5 bases. The CDR3 is CATSDSRGPLGETQYF. DNA of the CDR3: TGTGCCACCAGTGACTCCAGGGGGCCCCTAGGGGAGACCCAGTACTTC.

The chain combines TRBV30 with TRBJ1-4; D gene ambiguous. V was trimmed by 3 bases and J by 7 bases, leaving 12 bases between them. The CDR3 extends over 13 amino acids. CDR1 and CDR2 (germline): GTSNPN, SVGIG (reference sequence). Here the CDR3 reads CAWSWSLPEKLFF. CDR3 DNA sequence: TGTGCCTGGAGCTGGTCACTTCCTGAAAAACTGTTTTTT. The full variable domain, rest sourced from reference TRBV30 and TRBJ1-4, is SQTIHQWPATLVQPVGSPLSLECTVEGTSNPNLYWYRQAAGRGLQLLFYSVGIGQISSEVPQNLSASRPQDRQFILSSKKLLLSDSGFYLCAWSWSLPEKLFFGSGTQLSVL.

The sample holds a few counts of this clone. The CDR3 is CASSLEGTGGHPLHF. DNA for the CDR3: TGTGCCAGCAGCTTAGAGGGGACAGGGGGTCATCCCCTCCACTTT. The rearrangement uses TRBV7-2 and TRBJ1-6, with TRBD1 identical over 11 bases. Per germline, CDR1 SGHTA and CDR2 FQGNSA. Unmatched junction bases numbered 6, after V lost 1 base and J lost 13 bases. The CDR3 is made up of 15 amino acids.

This clone was recorded once. The V call is TRBV28, the J call TRBJ1-5; D is possibly TRBD1 (5 bases). The CDR3 extends over 13 amino acids. The V end lost 8 bases, the J end lost 7 bases, and 15 bases lay between the germline ends. In germline, CDR1 is MDHEN, CDR2 SYDVKM. The CDR3 nucleotides are TGTGCCAGCGGGAGGGGTTGGGGACAGCCCCAGCATTTT. It yields the protein CASGRGWGQPQHF.

This clone was seen once. This chain links TRBV5-1 with TRBJ2-3; possible D gene TRBD2, 7 bases. V shed 5 bases and J shed 7 bases, with 17 bases lying between them. CDR1 is SGHRS, CDR2 YFSETQ, per germline. This CDR3 contains 14 residues. This CDR3 is CASSTMGGLNTQYF. The CDR3 DNA sequence: TGCGCCAGCAGTACGATGGGGGGGCTAAATACGCAGTATTTT.